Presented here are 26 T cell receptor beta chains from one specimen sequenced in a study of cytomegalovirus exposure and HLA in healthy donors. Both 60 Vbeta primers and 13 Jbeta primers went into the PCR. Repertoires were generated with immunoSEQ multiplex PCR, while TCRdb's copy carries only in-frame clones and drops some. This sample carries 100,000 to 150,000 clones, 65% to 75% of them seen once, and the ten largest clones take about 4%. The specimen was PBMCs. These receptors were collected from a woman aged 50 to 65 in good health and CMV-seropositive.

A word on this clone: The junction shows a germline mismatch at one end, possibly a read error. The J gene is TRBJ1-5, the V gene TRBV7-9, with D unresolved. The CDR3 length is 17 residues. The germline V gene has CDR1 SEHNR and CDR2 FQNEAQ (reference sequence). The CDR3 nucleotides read TGTTCCAGCAGCCCTATCTCTCCTACTCGGAGCAATCAGCCCCAGCATTTT. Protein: CSSSPISPTRSNQPQHF.

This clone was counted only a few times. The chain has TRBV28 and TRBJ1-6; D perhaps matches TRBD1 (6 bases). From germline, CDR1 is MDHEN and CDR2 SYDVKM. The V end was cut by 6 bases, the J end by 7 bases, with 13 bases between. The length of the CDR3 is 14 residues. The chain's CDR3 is CASSTTGNNSPLHF. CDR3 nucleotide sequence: TGTGCCAGCAGCACAACAGGGAACAATTCACCCCTCCACTTT.

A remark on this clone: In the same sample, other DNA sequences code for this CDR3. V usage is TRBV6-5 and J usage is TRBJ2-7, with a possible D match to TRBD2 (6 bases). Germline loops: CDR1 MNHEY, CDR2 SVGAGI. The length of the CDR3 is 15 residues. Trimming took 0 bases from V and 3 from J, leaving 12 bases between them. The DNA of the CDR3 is TGTGCCAGCAGTTACTCGAACGGGGGAGGCTACGAGCAGTACTTC. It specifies CASSYSNGGGYEQYF.

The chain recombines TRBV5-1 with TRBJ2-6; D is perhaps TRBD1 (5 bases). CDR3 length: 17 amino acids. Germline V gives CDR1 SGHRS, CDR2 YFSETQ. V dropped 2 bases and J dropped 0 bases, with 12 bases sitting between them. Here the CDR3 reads CASSFTGRSSGANVLTF. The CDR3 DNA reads TGCGCCAGCAGCTTCACAGGAAGGAGCTCTGGGGCCAACGTCCTGACTTTC.

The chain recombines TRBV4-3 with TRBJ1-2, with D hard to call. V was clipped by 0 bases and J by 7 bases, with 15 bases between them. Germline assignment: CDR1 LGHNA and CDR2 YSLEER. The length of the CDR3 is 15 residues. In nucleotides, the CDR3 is TGCGCCAGCAGCCAAGAATCTGGGAGGGAGTCTGGCTACACCTTC. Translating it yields CASSQESGRESGYTF.

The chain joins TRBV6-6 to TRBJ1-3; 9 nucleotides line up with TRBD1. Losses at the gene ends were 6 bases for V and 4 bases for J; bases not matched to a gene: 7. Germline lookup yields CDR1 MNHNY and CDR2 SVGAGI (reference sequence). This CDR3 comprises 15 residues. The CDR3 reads CASRDHRGLGNTIYF. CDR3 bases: TGTGCCAGCAGAGACCACAGGGGGCTCGGAAACACCATATATTTT.

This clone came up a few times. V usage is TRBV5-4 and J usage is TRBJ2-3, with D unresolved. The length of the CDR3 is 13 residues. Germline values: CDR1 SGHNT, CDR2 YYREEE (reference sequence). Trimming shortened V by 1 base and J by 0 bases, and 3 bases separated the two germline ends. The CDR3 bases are TGTGCCAGCAGCTTGTATAGCACAGATACGCAGTATTTT. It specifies CASSLYSTDTQYF.

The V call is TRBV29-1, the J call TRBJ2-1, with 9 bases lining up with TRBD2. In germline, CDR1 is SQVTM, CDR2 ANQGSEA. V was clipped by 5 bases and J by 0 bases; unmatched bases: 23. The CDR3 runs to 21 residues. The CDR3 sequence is CSVLEQASSRLADSSYNEQFF. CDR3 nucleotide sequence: TGCAGCGTTTTAGAACAGGCTTCATCCAGACTAGCGGATAGCTCCTACAATGAGCAGTTCTTC.

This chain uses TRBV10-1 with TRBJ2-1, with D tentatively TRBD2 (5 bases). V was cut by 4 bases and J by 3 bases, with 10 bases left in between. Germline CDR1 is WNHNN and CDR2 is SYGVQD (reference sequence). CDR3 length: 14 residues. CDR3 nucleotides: TGCGCCAGCAGTGGGGGAGCTCTCTACAATGAGCAGTTCTTC. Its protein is CASSGGALYNEQFF.

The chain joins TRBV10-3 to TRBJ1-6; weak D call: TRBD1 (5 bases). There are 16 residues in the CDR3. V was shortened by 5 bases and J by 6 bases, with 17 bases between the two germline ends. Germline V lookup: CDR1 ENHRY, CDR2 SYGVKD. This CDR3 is CAISTDRPGSNSPLHF. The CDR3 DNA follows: TGTGCCATCAGTACGGACCGGCCAGGGTCTAATTCACCCCTCCACTTT.

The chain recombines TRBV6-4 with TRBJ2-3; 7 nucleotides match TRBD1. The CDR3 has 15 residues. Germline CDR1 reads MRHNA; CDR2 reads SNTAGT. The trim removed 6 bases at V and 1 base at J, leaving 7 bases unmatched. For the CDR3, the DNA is TGTGCCAGCAGCAGAGGGACAGTTGGCACAGATACGCAGTATTTT. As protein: CASSRGTVGTDTQYF.

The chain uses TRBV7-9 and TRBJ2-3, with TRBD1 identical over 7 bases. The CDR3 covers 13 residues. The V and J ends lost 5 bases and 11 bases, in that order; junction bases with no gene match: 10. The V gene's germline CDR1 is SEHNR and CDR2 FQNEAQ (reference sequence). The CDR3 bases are TGTGCCAGCAGCACCGGGACAGTTGTTGGGCAGTATTTT. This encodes CASSTGTVVGQYF.

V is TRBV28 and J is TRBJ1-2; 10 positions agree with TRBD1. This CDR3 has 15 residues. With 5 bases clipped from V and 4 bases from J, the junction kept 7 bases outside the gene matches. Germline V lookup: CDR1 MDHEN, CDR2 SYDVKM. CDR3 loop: CASSGSRDRGYGYTF. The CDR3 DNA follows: TGTGCCAGCAGTGGCAGCCGGGACAGGGGCTATGGCTACACCTTC.

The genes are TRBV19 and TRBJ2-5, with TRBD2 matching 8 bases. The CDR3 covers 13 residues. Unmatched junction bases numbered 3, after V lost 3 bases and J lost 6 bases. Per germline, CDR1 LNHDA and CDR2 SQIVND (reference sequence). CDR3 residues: CASSIGLAQTQYF. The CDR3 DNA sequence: TGTGCCAGTAGTATTGGACTAGCACAGACCCAGTACTTC.

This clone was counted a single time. This chain's CDR3 is CASSPLRQNGYTF. The CDR3 DNA follows: TGTGCCAGCTCACCACTTCGACAGAATGGCTACACCTTC. The genes are TRBV18 and TRBJ1-2; tentative D call: TRBD1 (5 bases). Germline CDR1 is KGHSH and CDR2 is LQKENI. The CDR3 is 13 residues long. V was pared by 1 base and J by 6 bases, with 9 bases between.

CDR3 loop: CASSEPSTGINIQYF. The CDR3 region has the DNA TGCGCCAGCAGCGAGCCCTCGACAGGGATAAACATTCAGTACTTC. This chain connects TRBV5-1 to TRBJ2-4, with 7 bases that match TRBD1. CDR1 is SGHRS and CDR2 is YFSETQ in the germline V gene. V lost 4 bases and J lost 6; bases outside the gene matches: 10. The CDR3 is 15 residues long.

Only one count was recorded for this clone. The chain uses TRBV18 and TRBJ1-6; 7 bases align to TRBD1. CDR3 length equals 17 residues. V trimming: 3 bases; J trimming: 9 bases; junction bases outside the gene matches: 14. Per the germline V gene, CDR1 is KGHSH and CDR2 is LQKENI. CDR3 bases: TGTGCCAGCTCACCTACGACCCAGGGGGACGGTGGTTCACCCCTCCACTTT. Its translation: CASSPTTQGDGGSPLHF.

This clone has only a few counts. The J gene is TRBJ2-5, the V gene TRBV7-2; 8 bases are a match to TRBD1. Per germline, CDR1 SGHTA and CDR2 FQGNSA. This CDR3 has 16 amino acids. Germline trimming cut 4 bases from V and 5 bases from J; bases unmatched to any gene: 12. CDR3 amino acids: CASSYTSGRGRETQYF. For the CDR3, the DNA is TGTGCCAGCAGCTATACGTCGGGCAGGGGGCGGGAGACCCAGTACTTC.

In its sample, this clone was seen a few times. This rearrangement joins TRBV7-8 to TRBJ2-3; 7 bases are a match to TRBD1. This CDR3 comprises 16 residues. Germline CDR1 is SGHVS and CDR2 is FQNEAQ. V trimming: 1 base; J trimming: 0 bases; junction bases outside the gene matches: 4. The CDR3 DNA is TGTGCCAGCAGCTTAGTAGGGGGCTCTAGCACAGATACGCAGTATTTT. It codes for CASSLVGGSSTDTQYF.

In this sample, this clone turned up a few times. The chain's CDR3 is CASTPRATNEKLFF. The CDR3 region has the DNA TGTGCCAGCACCCCGAGGGCTACTAATGAAAAACTGTTTTTT. The chain recombines TRBV2 with TRBJ1-4; D gene uncertain. This CDR3 is built from 14 residues. CDR1 SNHLY and CDR2 FYNNEI come from the germline V gene. Trimming left V 7 bases short and J 2 bases short, with 11 bases between.

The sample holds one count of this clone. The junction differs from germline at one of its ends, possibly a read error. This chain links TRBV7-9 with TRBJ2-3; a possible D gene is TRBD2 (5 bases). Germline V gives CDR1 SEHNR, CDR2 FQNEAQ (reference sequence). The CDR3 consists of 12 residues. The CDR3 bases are TGTTCCAGCAGCTTAGGAGGCGATACGCAGTATTTT. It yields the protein CSSSLGGDTQYF.

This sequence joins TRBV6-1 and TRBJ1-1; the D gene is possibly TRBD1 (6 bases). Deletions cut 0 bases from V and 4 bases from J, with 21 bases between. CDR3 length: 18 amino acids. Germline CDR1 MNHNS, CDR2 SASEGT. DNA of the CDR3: TGTGCCAGCAGTGAAGCCCCAATCATACTGACAGGTCGCACTGAAGCTTTCTTT. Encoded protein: CASSEAPIILTGRTEAFF.

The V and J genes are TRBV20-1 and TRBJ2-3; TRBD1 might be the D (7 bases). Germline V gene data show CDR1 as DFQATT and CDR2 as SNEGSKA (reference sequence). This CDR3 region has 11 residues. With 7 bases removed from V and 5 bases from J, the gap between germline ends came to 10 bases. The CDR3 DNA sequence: TGCAGTGGCGGGACAGAAGATACGCAGTATTTT. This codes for CSGGTEDTQYF.

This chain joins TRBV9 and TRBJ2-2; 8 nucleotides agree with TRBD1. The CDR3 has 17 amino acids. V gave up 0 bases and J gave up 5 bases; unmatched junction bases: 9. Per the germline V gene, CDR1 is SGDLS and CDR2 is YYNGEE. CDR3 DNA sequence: TGTGCCAGCAGCGTAGCTTTCGGGCAGGGGGCTACCGGGGAGCTGTTTTTT. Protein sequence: CASSVAFGQGATGELFF. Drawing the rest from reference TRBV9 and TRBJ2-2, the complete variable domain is DSGVTQTPKHLITATGQRVTLRCSPRSGDLSVYWYQQSLDQGLQFLIQYYNGEERAKGNILERFSAQQFPDLHSELNLSSLELGDSALYFCASSVAFGQGATGELFFGEGSRLTVL.

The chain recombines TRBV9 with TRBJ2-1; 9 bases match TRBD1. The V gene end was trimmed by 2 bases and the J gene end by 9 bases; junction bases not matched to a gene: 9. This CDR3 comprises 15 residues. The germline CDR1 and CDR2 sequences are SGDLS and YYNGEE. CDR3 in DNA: TGTGCCAGCAGCGTGACGACAGGGGGAATAGGTGAGCAGTTCTTC. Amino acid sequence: CASSVTTGGIGEQFF.

This CDR3 reads CASSRDYTSTQYF. In DNA, the CDR3 is TGTGCCAGCAGCCGGGACTACACGTCGACCCAGTACTTC. The chain is built from TRBV27 and TRBJ2-5, with TRBD2 matching over 7 bases. The CDR3 sequence is 13 residues long. The ends lost 6 bases at V and 7 bases at J; junction bases unmatched: 8. Germline loops: CDR1 MNHEY, CDR2 SMNVEV (reference sequence).